One sample yielded the 5 T cell receptor beta chains listed below, sequenced in a study of T cells expressing NK-cell markers. TCRdb reprocessed the 5' RACE reads and keeps a single row for each CDR3 protein, giving no DNA. The table lists about 450,000 distinct CDR3 sequences. The specimen was blood T cells: a sorted CD56 or NKG2C T cell subset, CD4+ or CD8+ T cells, or bulk PBMC T cells (not recorded which). The receptors originated from a woman between 18 and 69 years old in good health.

This chain uses TRBV5-1 with TRBJ2-6; TCRdb's assignment of TRBD1 cannot be checked, as there is no DNA. Germline V gives CDR1 SGHRS, CDR2 YFSETQ. The CDR3 runs to 16 residues. CDR3 sequence: CASSLDSNSGANVLTF. Combining the CDR3 with reference TRBV5-1 and TRBJ2-6 gives the whole variable domain KAGVTQTPRYLIKTRGQQVTLSCSPISGHRSVSWYQQTPGQGLQFLFEYFSETQRNKGNFPGRFSGRQFSNSRSEMNVSTLELGDSALYLCASSLDSNSGANVLTFGAGSRLTVL.

The chain uses TRBV10-1 and TRBJ1-5. The CDR3 has 13 amino acids. CDR1 and CDR2 from the germline V gene are WNHNN and SYGVQD (reference sequence). CDR3 region: CASSVNSQQPQHF.

The chain combines TRBV7-8 with TRBJ1-6; the D call from TCRdb, TRBD1, cannot be confirmed without DNA. The CDR3 is 15 amino acids. Germline V lookup: CDR1 SGHVS, CDR2 FQNEAQ. This chain's CDR3 is CASSLLDRVDSPLHF.

The chain carries TRBV6-2 or TRBV6-3 and TRBJ2-1; TCRdb's D call, TRBD1, is unchecked because there is no DNA. CDR1 is MNHEY and CDR2 is SVGEGT in the germline V gene. The CDR3 sequence is 14 residues long. CDR3 protein: CGAQGGVGGNEQFF.

The chain uses TRBV7-3 and TRBJ1-1; TCRdb's D gene call, TRBD1, goes unchecked for lack of DNA. Germline loops: CDR1 SGHTA, CDR2 FQGTGA. CDR3 length: 16 residues. The chain's CDR3 is CASSLEEGAFGTEAFF.